The clone carrying this T cell receptor beta chain has more than one count but fewer than ten. This entry is derived from a study of beta chain features in type 1 diabetes. Trimming removed 2 bases from V and 7 bases from J, with 11 bases in between. The CDR3 is 13 residues long. CDR1 SGHNT and CDR2 YENEEA come from the germline V gene. As every portion of the isolated RNA was reverse transcribed, the sequencing read expressed TCRB transcripts. The assay was immunoSEQ multiplex PCR, and TCRdb's table has in-frame clones only and misses some. The repertoire consists of some 270,000 clones, with 7% to 9% occurring once and the leading ten covering about 0.93%.

The V gene is TRBV11-3, the J gene TRBJ2-5; a possible D gene is TRBD1 (5 bases). Sequencing input: central memory CD4+ T cells from blood. The receptor comes from a woman aged 18-29 years in good health. This CDR3 is CASSLSRQGTQYF. The CDR3 nucleotides read TGTGCCAGCAGCTTAAGTCGGCAGGGGACCCAGTACTTC.